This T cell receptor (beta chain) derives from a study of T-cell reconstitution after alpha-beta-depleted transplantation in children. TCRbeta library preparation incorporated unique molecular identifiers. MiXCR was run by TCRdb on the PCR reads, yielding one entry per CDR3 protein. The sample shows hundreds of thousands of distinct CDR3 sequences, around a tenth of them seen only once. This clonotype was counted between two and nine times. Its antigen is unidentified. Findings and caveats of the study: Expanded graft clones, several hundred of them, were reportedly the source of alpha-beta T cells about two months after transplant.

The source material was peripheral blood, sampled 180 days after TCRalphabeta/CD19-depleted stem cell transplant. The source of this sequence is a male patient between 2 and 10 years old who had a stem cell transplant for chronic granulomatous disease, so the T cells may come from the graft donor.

The DNA of the CDR3 is TGTGCCAGCTCACCCTGGGGGACAGGGTTGGACCAGCCCCAGCATTTT. Amino acids: CASSPWGTGLDQPQHF. The chain carries TRBV18 and TRBJ1-5, with 9 bases fitting TRBD1. The CDR3 has 16 amino acids. Germline-derived CDR1 and CDR2 are KGHSH and LQKENI. V lost 3 bases and J lost 7; bases outside the gene matches: 10.